This TCR beta chain stems from a study of shared clonotypes between healthy human individuals. General study points: Lower generation probabilities were found for non-shared clonotypes than for those shared by all four donors.

Here immunoSEQ multiplex PCR was the method, and the copy in TCRdb shows in-frame clones only, minus some. The repertoire holds hundreds of thousands of clones, with 96% as singletons. Concerning this clone: What it binds is not known.

The CDR3 has 16 residues. V was shortened by 2 bases and J by 3 bases, with 16 bases between the two germline ends. Germline lookup yields CDR1 MDHEN and CDR2 SYDVKM. Naive CD8 cells, CD45RO-negative and positively selected for CCR7, excluded terminally differentiated effector memory CD45RA+ cells. Among the donors, all were Caucasian adults who lived in Nashville, Tennessee. Material for sequencing was naive CD8+ T cells sorted from blood. This sequence was found in a woman aged 25 to 45 in good health. The chain recombines TRBV28 with TRBJ1-2; TRBD1 is a possible D gene (6 bases). CDR3: CASSLIRWGADYGYTF. The CDR3 DNA reads as TGTGCCAGCAGTTTAATCCGGTGGGGGGCGGACTATGGCTACACCTTC.